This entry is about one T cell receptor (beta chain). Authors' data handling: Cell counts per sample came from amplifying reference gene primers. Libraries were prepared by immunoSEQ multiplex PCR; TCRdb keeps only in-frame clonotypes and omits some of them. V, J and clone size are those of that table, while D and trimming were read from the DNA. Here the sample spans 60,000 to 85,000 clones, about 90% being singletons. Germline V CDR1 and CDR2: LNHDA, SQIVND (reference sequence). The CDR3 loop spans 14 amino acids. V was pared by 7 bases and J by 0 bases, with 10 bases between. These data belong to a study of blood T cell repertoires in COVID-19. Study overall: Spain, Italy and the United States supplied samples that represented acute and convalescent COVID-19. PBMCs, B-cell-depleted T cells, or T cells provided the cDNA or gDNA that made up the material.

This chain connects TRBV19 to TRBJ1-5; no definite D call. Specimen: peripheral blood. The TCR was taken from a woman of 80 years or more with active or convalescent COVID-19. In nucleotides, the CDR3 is TGTGCCAGTAATGCCGAGGTTAGCAATCAGCCCCAGCATTTT. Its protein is CASNAEVSNQPQHF.